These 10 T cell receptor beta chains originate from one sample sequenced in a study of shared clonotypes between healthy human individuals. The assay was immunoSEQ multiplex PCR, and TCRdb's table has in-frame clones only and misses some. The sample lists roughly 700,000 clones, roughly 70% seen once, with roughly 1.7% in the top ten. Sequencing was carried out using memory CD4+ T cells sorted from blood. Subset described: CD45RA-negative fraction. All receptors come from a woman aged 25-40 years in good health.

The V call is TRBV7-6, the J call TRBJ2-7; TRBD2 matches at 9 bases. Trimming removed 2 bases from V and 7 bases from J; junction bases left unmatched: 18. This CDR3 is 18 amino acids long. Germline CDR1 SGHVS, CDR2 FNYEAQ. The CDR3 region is CASSLRGLSGSRSGEQYF. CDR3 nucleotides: TGTGCCAGCAGCTTAAGGGGGCTTAGCGGGAGTCGCTCTGGGGAGCAGTACTTC.

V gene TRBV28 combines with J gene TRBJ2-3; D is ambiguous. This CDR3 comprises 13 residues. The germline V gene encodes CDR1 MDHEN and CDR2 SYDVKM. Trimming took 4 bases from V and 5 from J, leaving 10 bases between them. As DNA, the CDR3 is TGTGCCAGCAGTTCCACTGGGAAAGATACGCAGTATTTT. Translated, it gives CASSSTGKDTQYF. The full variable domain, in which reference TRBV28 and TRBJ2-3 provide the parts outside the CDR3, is DVKVTQSSRYLVKRTGEKVFLECVQDMDHENMFWYRQDPGLGLRLIYFSYDVKMKEKGDIPEGYSVSREKKERFSLILESASTNQTSMYLCASSSTGKDTQYFGPGTRLTVL.

CDR3 region: CASSQVPRDSLYQETQYF. DNA of the CDR3: TGCGCCAGCAGCCAAGTCCCCCGCGACAGCTTGTACCAAGAGACCCAGTACTTC. V usage is TRBV4-1 and J usage is TRBJ2-5; TRBD1 is a possible D gene (5 bases). Germline CDR1 is MGHRA and CDR2 is YSYEKL. Trimming removed 1 base at V and 0 bases at J, with 18 bases between. This CDR3 spans 18 amino acids.

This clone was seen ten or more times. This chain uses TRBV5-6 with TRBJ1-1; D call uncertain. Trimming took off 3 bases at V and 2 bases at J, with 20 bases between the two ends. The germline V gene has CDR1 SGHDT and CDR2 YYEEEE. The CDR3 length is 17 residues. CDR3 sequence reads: CASSSIEKRVTNTEAFF. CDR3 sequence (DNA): TGTGCCAGCAGCTCGATCGAAAAGAGAGTTACCAACACTGAAGCTTTCTTT.

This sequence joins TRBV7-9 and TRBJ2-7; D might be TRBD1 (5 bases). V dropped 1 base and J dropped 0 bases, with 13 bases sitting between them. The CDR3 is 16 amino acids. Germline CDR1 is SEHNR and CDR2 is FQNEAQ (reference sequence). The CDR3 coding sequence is TGTGCCAGCAGCTTAGAACCGGGTGACAGCTCCTACGAGCAGTACTTC. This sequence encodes CASSLEPGDSSYEQYF.

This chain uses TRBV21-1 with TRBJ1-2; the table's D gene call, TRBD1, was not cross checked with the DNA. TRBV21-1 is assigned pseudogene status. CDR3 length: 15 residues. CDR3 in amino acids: CASTQRVQDNYGYTF. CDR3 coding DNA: TGTGCCAGCACACAAAGGGTACAGGATAACTATGGCTACACCTTC.

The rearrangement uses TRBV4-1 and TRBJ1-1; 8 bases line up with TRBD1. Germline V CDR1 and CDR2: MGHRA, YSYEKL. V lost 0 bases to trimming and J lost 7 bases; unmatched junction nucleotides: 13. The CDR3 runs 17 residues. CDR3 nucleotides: TGCGCCAGCAGCCAAGAAGCCCCGAACAGGGGGTCCGATGAAGCTTTCTTT. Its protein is CASSQEAPNRGSDEAFF.

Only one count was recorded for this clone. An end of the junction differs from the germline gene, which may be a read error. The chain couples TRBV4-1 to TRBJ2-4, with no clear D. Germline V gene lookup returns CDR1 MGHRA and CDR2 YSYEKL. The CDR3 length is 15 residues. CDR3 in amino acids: CASSKEGGAKNIQYF. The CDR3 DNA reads TGCGCCAGCAGCAAAGAAGGCGGAGCCAAAAACATTCAGTACTTC.

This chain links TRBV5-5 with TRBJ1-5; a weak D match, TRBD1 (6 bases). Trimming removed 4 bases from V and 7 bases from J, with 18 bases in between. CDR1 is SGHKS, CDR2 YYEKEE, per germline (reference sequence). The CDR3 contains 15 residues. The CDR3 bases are TGTGCCAGCAGCCAGGAATACACAGGGAGACAGCCCCAGCATTTT. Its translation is CASSQEYTGRQPQHF.

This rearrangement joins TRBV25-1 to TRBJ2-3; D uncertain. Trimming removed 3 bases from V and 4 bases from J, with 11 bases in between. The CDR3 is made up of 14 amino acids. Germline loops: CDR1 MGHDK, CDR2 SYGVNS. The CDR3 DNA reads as TGTGCCAGCAGTGAGGGCGGCTTGTCAGATACGCAGTATTTT. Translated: CASSEGGLSDTQYF.